This T cell receptor (beta chain) came from a study of OX40 agonist ivuxolimab in advanced cancers. Notes on the study in general: Still undetermined is the antigen specificity of the expanded peripheral T cells. Clonal expansion in partial responders at 0.1-3.0 mg/kg ranked among the lowest.

With 5 bases removed from V and 6 bases from J, the gap between germline ends came to 10 bases. The CDR3 sequence is 13 residues long. In germline, CDR1 is SGHNT, CDR2 YENEEA. The data were produced by immunoSEQ multiplex PCR, yet TCRdb's version contains in-frame clones alone and is incomplete. The repertoire holds approximately 70,000 clones, with 85% as singletons. As for this clone: No antigen is known for it.

This chain uses TRBV11-3 with TRBJ2-2; maybe TRBD1 (6 bases). The source was CD4+ or CD8+ T cells sorted from blood, collected in a trial of the OX40 agonist ivuxolimab. The receptor was derived from an adult with an advanced solid tumor such as melanoma, head and neck, liver or kidney cancer. The CDR3 sequence is CASSPQGSGELFF. CDR3 coding DNA: TGTGCCAGCAGCCCACAGGGCTCCGGGGAGCTGTTTTTT. Full variable domain (outside the CDR3, taken from reference TRBV11-3 and TRBJ2-2): EAGVVQSPRYKIIEKKQPVAFWCNPISGHNTLYWYLQNLGQGPELLIRYENEEAVDDSQLPKDRFSAERLKGVDSTLKIQPAELGDSAVYLCASSPQGSGELFFGEGSRLTVL.